This entry concerns a single T cell receptor beta chain. What it recognizes is unknown. With a much larger clone just one base away, this may be a read error. Stable hyperthyroidism: no ophthalmopathy progression over 18 months of follow-up. Lactation, pregnancy, other autoimmune disease or uncontrolled infection excluded patients. Fresh 10 ml peripheral blood yielded PBMCs. There are 14 residues in the CDR3. The trim removed 1 base at V and 4 bases at J, leaving 3 bases unmatched. This specimen belongs to a study of T cells in Graves' hyperthyroidism and ophthalmopathy. Notes on the study in general: Among thyroid clonotypes expanded above 0.001, most also appeared in blood.

From RNA transcripts, TCR beta CDR3 regions were amplified. HTBI primers were used for first-round RT-PCR of the TCR CDR3. TCRdb passed the multiplex PCR reads through MiXCR, listing each CDR3 protein once. The sample lists around 350,000 distinct CDR3 sequences, 15% to 20% occurring once. This receptor was obtained from a woman under 30 with Graves' hyperthyroidism. The sequenced material came from blood. The chain carries TRBV12-3 or TRBV12-4 and TRBJ2-5, with 7 bases that match TRBD1. In DNA form, the CDR3 reads TGTGCCAGCAGTTTAGAAGGGGGCCGAGAGACCCAGTACTTC. Protein product: CASSLEGGRETQYF.